A selection of T cell receptor beta chains follows, all from one sample in a study of blood T cells in healthy people across ages. MiXCR, applied by TCRdb to the 5' RACE reads, yields one record per CDR3 protein. The data show around 1.5 million distinct CDR3 sequences, roughly 59% seen once. Source material: blood. The origin of the receptors is a man aged 18 to 30 in good health. CDR3s include the opening cysteine and the closing phenylalanine or tryptophan. Each record gives: V gene, CDR3 length, clone size, J gene, D gene, CDR3 protein, CDR3 DNA. The D gene is left open where the match is weak. Part of the rows lack a size; the others show once, few, many or a class for expanded clones.

TRBV4-3,16,-,TRBJ2-2,TRBD1,CASSPYRGQGTGELFF,TGCGCCAGCAGCCCCTACCGGGGACAGGGGACCGGGGAGCTGTTTTTT
TRBV3-1,12,-,TRBJ2-7,-,CASSQGWDEQYF,TGTGCCAGCAGCCAAGGTTGGGACGAGCAGTACTTC
TRBV29-1,16,-,TRBJ2-1,TRBD1,CSAKGTGRGARNEQFF,TGCAGCGCCAAAGGGACAGGGAGAGGGGCCCGCAATGAGCAGTTCTTC
TRBV10-3,12,once,TRBJ2-7,TRBD1,CATTGQYYEQYF,TGTGCCACTACGGGACAGTACTACGAGCAGTACTTC
TRBV6-6,16,-,TRBJ2-3,TRBD2,CASSSQLASLADTQYF,TGTGCCAGCAGTTCCCAACTAGCGTCTCTCGCAGATACGCAGTATTTT
TRBV3-1,16,-,TRBJ1-6,TRBD1,CASSQELTGLYSPLHF,TGTGCCAGCAGCCAGGAGCTGACAGGGCTATATTCACCCCTCCACTTT
TRBV3-1,15,few,TRBJ2-3,TRBD2,CASSQVSGITDTQYF,TGTGCCAGCAGCCAAGTCAGCGGGATCACAGATACGCAGTATTTT
TRBV6-1,15,-,TRBJ1-6,TRBD1,CASSDGTGENSPLHF,TGTGCCAGCAGTGACGGGACAGGGGAAAACTCACCCCTCCACTTT
TRBV7-2,15,-,TRBJ2-1,TRBD2,CANSLRGGSYNEQFF,TGTGCCAACTCCCTACGGGGGGGTTCCTACAATGAGCAGTTCTTC
TRBV7-9,14,-,TRBJ2-7,-,CASSPARGAYEQYF,TGTGCCAGCAGCCCCGCAAGAGGGGCGTACGAGCAGTACTTC
TRBV4-1,15,-,TRBJ2-5,-,CASSQGGAGLQPQYF,TGCGCCAGCAGCCAAGGGGGGGCAGGATTACAGCCCCAGTACTTC
TRBV29-1,15,-,TRBJ2-4,TRBD2,CSVEKLAGDGNIQYF,TGCAGCGTTGAAAAACTAGCGGGAGACGGGAACATTCAGTACTTC
TRBV10-3,16,-,TRBJ2-1,-,CAISVGEPRVNNEQFF,TGTGCCATCAGTGTGGGAGAGCCCCGCGTTAACAATGAGCAGTTCTTC
TRBV20-1,12,few,TRBJ2-3,-,CSASGMTDTQYF,TGCAGTGCTAGCGGGATGACAGATACGCAGTATTTT
TRBV7-9,15,-,TRBJ2-7,-,CASRPPGLETYEQYF,TGTGCCAGCAGGCCCCCGGGACTGGAAACCTACGAGCAGTACTTC
TRBV30,10,few,TRBJ1-1,-,CAWSRLGAFF,TGTGCCTGGAGCCGCCTAGGAGCTTTCTTT
TRBV6-6,16,-,TRBJ2-3,-,CASSVRAGPSTDTQYF,TGTGCCAGCAGTGTCAGGGCAGGGCCTAGCACAGATACGCAGTATTTT